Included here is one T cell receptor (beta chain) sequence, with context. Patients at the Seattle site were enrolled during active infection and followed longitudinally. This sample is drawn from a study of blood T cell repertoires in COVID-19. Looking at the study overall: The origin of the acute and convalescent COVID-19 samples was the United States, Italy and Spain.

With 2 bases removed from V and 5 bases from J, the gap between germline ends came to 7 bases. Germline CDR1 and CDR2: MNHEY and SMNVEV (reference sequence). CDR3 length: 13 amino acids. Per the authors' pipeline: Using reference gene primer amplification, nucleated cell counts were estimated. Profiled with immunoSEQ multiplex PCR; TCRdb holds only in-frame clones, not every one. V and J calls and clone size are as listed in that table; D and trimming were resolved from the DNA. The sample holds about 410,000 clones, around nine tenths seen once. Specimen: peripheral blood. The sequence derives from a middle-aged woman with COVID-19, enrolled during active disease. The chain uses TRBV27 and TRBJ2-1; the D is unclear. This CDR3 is CASSLAGHNEQFF. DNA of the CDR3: TGTGCCAGCAGTTTAGCTGGGCACAATGAGCAGTTCTTC.